These 10 T cell receptor beta chains originate from one sample sequenced in a study of CXCR3-negative and CXCR3-positive naive CD8 T cells. TRB cDNA libraries were made by UMI-labeled 5' RACE. TCRdb re-called the 5' RACE reads; every CDR3 protein appears as one record, without DNA. The sample includes some 7,000 distinct CDR3 sequences. Their specific antigens are unknown. General observations from the study: For CXCR3-positive naive cells, TRB CDR3s were more hydrophobic than those of CXCR3-negative naive cells.

Sequenced material: naive CXCR3+ CD8+ T cells from blood. As to subset: CD45RO-CCR7+CD27+CD95- naive CD8+ T cells expressing CXCR3 (TNR3+). All receptors derive from a human donor in good health. Some clones in this sample may be carry-over from other donors' samples.

The J gene is TRBJ2-1, the V gene TRBV9; TCRdb proposes TRBD2, but this gene call is untestable without DNA. CDR3 length: 14 amino acids. Germline CDR1 is SGDLS and CDR2 is YYNGEE. Here the CDR3 reads CASSPSGRANEQFF.

This clonotype is deemed medium-sized by its frequency. The J gene is TRBJ2-3, the V gene TRBV29-1; TCRdb lists TRBD2, though no DNA is available to test this call. This CDR3 contains 15 residues. The germline gives CDR1 SQVTM, CDR2 ANQGSEA. The CDR3 region is CSVEFGGTSTDTQYF.

The V gene is TRBV29-1, the J gene TRBJ1-2; the TCRdb D gene call, TRBD1, has no DNA to confirm it. The CDR3 sequence is 13 residues long. Germline assignment: CDR1 SQVTM and CDR2 ANQGSEA. CDR3: CSVVGWGADGYTF.

V usage is TRBV29-1 and J usage is TRBJ2-2; with no DNA, the TCRdb D assignment of TRBD1 cannot be verified. From germline, CDR1 is SQVTM and CDR2 ANQGSEA. The CDR3 has 12 residues. CDR3: CSPDGGTGELFF.

This chain links TRBV30 with TRBJ2-2; TCRdb's D call of TRBD2 is untestable without DNA. This CDR3 contains 17 residues. CDR1 GTSNPN and CDR2 SVGIG come from the germline V gene (reference sequence). CDR3 sequence: CAWSTLAEREFPGELFF.

V usage is TRBV12-3 or TRBV12-4 and J usage is TRBJ1-1. The CDR3 spans 16 residues. The CDR3 protein is CASSPPRGLGNTEAFF.

By frequency, this clonotype registers medium-sized. This sequence joins TRBV3-1 and TRBJ2-1; TCRdb reports TRBD1, a call that lacks DNA to check it against. CDR3 size: 12 residues. Germline CDR1 and CDR2: LGHDT and YNNKEL (reference sequence). The CDR3 here is CASSRPGPEQFF.

The chain is built from TRBV5-1 and TRBJ1-1; TCRdb gives TRBD1 as the D gene, but with no DNA this cannot be confirmed. This CDR3 region has 14 residues. Germline V CDR1 and CDR2: SGHRS, YFSETQ. CDR3 sequence: CASSLSGGRTEAFF. Looking up the rest from reference TRBV5-1 and TRBJ1-1 gives the full variable domain: KAGVTQTPRYLIKTRGQQVTLSCSPISGHRSVSWYQQTPGQGLQFLFEYFSETQRNKGNFPGRFSGRQFSNSRSEMNVSTLELGDSALYLCASSLSGGRTEAFFGQGTRLTVV.

This clonotype is deemed medium-sized by its frequency. The rearrangement links TRBV5-4 to TRBJ2-3; the D call of TRBD1 rests on TCRdb alone, since no DNA is present to check it. The CDR3 sequence is 14 residues long. CDR1 and CDR2 (germline): SGHNT, YYREEE (reference sequence). This chain's CDR3 is CASSSGTGVDTQYF.

The genes are TRBV28 and TRBJ2-7; the D gene TCRdb calls, TRBD1, cannot be checked with no DNA. The CDR3 extends over 15 amino acids. Germline V gene sequence: CDR1 MDHEN, CDR2 SYDVKM. The CDR3 sequence: CASSLAGHNFYEQYF.